The source of this T cell receptor (beta chain) is a study of blood T cell repertoires in COVID-19. For the study at large: COVID-19 samples collected from the United States, Italy and Spain covered acute and convalescent phases. From T cells, B-cell-depleted T cells, or PBMCs came the material, which was cDNA or gDNA.

This CDR3 has 17 amino acids. Authors' analysis steps: Scientists estimated how many nucleated cells there were by amplifying reference gene primers. Measured with immunoSEQ multiplex PCR; TCRdb has only the in-frame clones, and not every one. V, J and clone size derive from that table, while D and trimming were established from the DNA sequence. The table lists about 230,000 clones, approximately 83% of them singletons. The sequencing sample was made of peripheral blood. This chain joins TRBV21-1 and TRBJ1-5. TRBV21-1 is designated a pseudogene. The TCR comes from a woman between 45 and 65 years old with acute or convalescent COVID-19. CDR3 bases: TGTGCCAGCAGCAAGGGAGCTCTATCGGCCTACAATCAGCCCCAGCATTTT. This codes for CASSKGALSAYNQPQHF.